Sequencing of this TCR beta chain was carried out in a study of Graves' ophthalmopathy and Graves' hyperthyroidism. Notes on the study in general: Sensitivity of about 91% and specificity of about 81% were achieved when a 13-signature model separated ophthalmopathy from stable hyperthyroidism.

The sequenced template was RNA, covering the TCR beta CDR3 region. After a first-round RT-PCR with HTBI primers, a second-round multiplex PCR was run. TCRdb re-called the multiplex PCR reads through MiXCR, storing one row per CDR3 protein. Here the sample spans approximately 160,000 distinct CDR3 sequences, 39% being singletons. V trimming: 5 bases; J trimming: 0 bases; junction bases outside the gene matches: 6. The CDR3 has 15 residues. Of note for this clonotype: As yet, its antigen is unknown.

The specimen was peripheral blood. The sequence was collected from a man younger than 40 with Graves' ophthalmopathy. The rearrangement uses TRBV12-3 or TRBV12-4 and TRBJ2-7; 8 bases fit TRBD1. The DNA for the CDR3 is TGTGCCAGCAGTCAAAGACAGGGGAGCTCCTACGAGCAGTACTTC. This sequence encodes CASSQRQGSSYEQYF.